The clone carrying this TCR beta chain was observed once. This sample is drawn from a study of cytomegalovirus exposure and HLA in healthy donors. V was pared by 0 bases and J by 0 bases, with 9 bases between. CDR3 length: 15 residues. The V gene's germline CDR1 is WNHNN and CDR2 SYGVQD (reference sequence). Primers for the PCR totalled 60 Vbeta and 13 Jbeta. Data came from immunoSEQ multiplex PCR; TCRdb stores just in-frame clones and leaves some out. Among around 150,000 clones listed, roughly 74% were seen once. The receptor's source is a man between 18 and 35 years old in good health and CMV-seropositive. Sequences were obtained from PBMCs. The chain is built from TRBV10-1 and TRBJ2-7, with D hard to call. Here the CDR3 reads CASSESDHSSYEQYF. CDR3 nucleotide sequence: TGCGCCAGCAGTGAGTCGGATCACAGCTCCTACGAGCAGTACTTC.